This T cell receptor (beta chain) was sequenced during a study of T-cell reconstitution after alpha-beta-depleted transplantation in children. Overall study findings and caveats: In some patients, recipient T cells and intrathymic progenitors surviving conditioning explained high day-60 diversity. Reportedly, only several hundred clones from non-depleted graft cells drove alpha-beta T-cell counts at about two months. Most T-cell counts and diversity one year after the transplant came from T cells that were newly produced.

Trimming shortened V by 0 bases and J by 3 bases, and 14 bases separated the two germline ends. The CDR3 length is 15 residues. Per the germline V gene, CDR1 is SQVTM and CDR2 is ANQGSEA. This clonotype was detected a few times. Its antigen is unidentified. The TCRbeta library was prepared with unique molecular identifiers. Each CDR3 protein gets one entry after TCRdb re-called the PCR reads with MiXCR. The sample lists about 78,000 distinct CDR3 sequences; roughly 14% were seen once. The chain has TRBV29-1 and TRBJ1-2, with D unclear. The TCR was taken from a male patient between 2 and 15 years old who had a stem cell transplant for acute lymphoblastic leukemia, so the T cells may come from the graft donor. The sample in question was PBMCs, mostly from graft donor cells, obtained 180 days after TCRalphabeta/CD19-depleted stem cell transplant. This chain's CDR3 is CSVEDLETWDYGYTF. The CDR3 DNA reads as TGCAGCGTTGAAGATCTTGAGACCTGGGACTATGGCTACACCTTC.